Listed here are 7 T cell receptor beta chains from one sample, sequenced in a study of neurological immune-mediated disorders. Each CDR3 protein is one row after TCRdb ran MiXCR on the 5' RACE reads. This sample yields 50,000 to 65,000 distinct CDR3 sequences, of which approximately 3.8% are seen a single time; 1.6% belongs to the top ten. The sample consisted of PBMCs. The receptors shown here come from a man aged 30 to 39 with multiple sclerosis.

This clonotype was detected a few times. This sequence may be a read error, since a much larger clone differs from it by one base. The chain has TRBV29-1 and TRBJ2-5; 7 bases map to TRBD1. CDR1 is SQVTM, CDR2 ANQGSEA, per germline. The V gene end was trimmed by 4 bases and the J gene end by 11 bases; junction bases not matched to a gene: 7. The CDR3 consists of 11 residues. DNA for the CDR3: TGCAGCGTTGCAAAGCAGGGGGTTCAGTACTTC. The encoded protein is CSVAKQGVQYF.

This clonotype has ten or more counts. V and J are TRBV5-1 and TRBJ2-7, with 9 bases lining up with TRBD1. Per germline, CDR1 SGHRS and CDR2 YFSETQ. The CDR3 runs 15 residues. Unmatched junction bases numbered 7, after V lost 4 bases and J lost 2 bases. The CDR3 DNA is TGCGCCAGCAGCCCGGAGGGGGACAGGGCCTACGAGCAGTACTTC. Amino acid sequence: CASSPEGDRAYEQYF.

This clonotype was seen more than once but under ten times. The V and J genes are TRBV5-1 and TRBJ2-3; 11 bases agree with TRBD2. This CDR3 contains 16 residues. V was pared by 4 bases and J by 0 bases, with 4 bases of the junction left unmatched. Per the germline V gene, CDR1 is SGHRS and CDR2 is YFSETQ. CDR3 DNA: TGCGCCAGCAGCCGGGGGACTAGCGGTAGCACAGATACGCAGTATTTT. It is translated as CASSRGTSGSTDTQYF. Combining the CDR3 with reference TRBV5-1 and TRBJ2-3 gives the whole variable domain KAGVTQTPRYLIKTRGQQVTLSCSPISGHRSVSWYQQTPGQGLQFLFEYFSETQRNKGNFPGRFSGRQFSNSRSEMNVSTLELGDSALYLCASSRGTSGSTDTQYFGPGTRLTVL.

This clonotype was observed at least ten times. This sequence joins TRBV28 and TRBJ2-3, with TRBD2 as a possible D gene (6 bases). Trimming took 4 bases from V and 6 from J, leaving 20 bases between them. Germline assignment: CDR1 MDHEN and CDR2 SYDVKM. The CDR3 totals 16 residues. The CDR3 DNA is TGTGCCAGCAGTTCGTCGGCTAGCGCCGCCCCGGATACGCAGTATTTT. As protein: CASSSSASAAPDTQYF.

This clonotype was detected many times. V and J are TRBV20-1 and TRBJ1-1; possibly TRBD1 for D (5 bases). The germline CDR1 and CDR2 sequences are DFQATT and SNEGSKA (reference sequence). The V end was cut by 6 bases, the J end by 0 bases, with 17 bases between. This CDR3 is 15 amino acids long. Here the CDR3 DNA reads TGCAGTGCGACAAGGTCGGGGGGAGTGAACACTGAAGCTTTCTTT. This sequence encodes CSATRSGGVNTEAFF.

This clonotype was seen at least ten times. The V gene is TRBV15, the J gene TRBJ2-2; 9 positions agree with TRBD2. The CDR3 has 18 residues. V was pared by 1 base and J by 4 bases, with 10 bases of the junction left unmatched. Germline-derived CDR1 and CDR2 are LNHNV and YYDKDF (reference sequence). CDR3: CATSRVAASGTITGELFF. In DNA form, the CDR3 reads TGTGCCACCAGCAGAGTAGCGGCTAGCGGGACTATCACCGGGGAGCTGTTTTTT.

The sample holds many counts of this clonotype. The gene calls are TRBV3-1 and TRBJ1-5, with 7 nucleotides matching TRBD1. Germline-derived CDR1 and CDR2 are LGHDT and YNNKEL (reference sequence). V dropped 4 bases and J dropped 1; count of bases not matched to a gene: 7. This CDR3 has 16 amino acids. CDR3 sequence (DNA): TGTGCCAGCAGCCCAGATCCGGGACAGAGCAATCAGCCCCAGCATTTT. Translated, it gives CASSPDPGQSNQPQHF. The full variable domain, in which reference TRBV3-1 and TRBJ1-5 provide the parts outside the CDR3, is DTAVSQTPKYLVTQMGNDKSIKCEQNLGHDTMYWYKQDSKKFLKIMFSYNNKELIINETVPNRFSPKSPDKAHLNLHINSLELGDSAVYFCASSPDPGQSNQPQHFGDGTRLSIL.